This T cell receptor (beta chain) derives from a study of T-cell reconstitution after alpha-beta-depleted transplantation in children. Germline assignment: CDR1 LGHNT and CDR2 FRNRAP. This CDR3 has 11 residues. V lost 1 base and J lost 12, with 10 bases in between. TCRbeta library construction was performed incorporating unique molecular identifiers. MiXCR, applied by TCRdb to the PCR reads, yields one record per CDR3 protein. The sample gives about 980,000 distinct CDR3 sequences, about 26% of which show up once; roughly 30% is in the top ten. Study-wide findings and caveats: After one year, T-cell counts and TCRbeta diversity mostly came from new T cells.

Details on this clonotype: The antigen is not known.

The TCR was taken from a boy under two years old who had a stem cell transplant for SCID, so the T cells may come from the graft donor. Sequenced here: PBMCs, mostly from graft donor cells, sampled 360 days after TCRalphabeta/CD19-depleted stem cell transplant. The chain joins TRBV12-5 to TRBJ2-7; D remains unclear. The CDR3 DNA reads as TGTGCTAGTGGTTTGGACACCGAACTGTACTTC. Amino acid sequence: CASGLDTELYF.